A single sample is the source of the 13 T cell receptor beta chains below, sequenced in a study of blood T cell repertoires in COVID-19. TCRdb's copy holds only in-frame clones and misses some; the assay was immunoSEQ multiplex PCR. In the table there are 60,000 to 70,000 clones, roughly 84% of which are singletons. The sample comprised peripheral blood. The receptors were gathered from a woman in her 70s with acute or convalescent COVID-19.

This rearrangement joins TRBV5-4 to TRBJ2-3, with 8 positions matching TRBD1. The CDR3 consists of 15 residues. Germline-derived CDR1 and CDR2 are SGHNT and YYREEE (reference sequence). Trimming took 4 bases from V and 1 from J; bases not matched to a gene: 5. The CDR3 is CASSKDRAGTDTQYF. DNA of the CDR3: TGTGCCAGCAGCAAGGACAGGGCCGGCACAGATACGCAGTATTTT.

The chain recombines TRBV28 with TRBJ1-1; D not resolved. Trimming shortened V by 7 bases and J by 1 base, and 13 bases separated the two germline ends. The CDR3 has 14 amino acids. The germline CDR1 and CDR2 sequences are MDHEN and SYDVKM. CDR3 sequence: CASTGDKRNTEAFF. CDR3 sequence (DNA): TGTGCCAGCACAGGTGATAAAAGGAACACTGAAGCTTTCTTT.

This chain links TRBV29-1 with TRBJ2-5, with D possibly matching TRBD2 (5 bases). Deletions cut 4 bases from V and 5 bases from J, with 8 bases between. From germline, CDR1 is SQVTM and CDR2 ANQGSEA. There are 11 residues in the CDR3. The CDR3 bases are TGCAGCGTTGGGTGGAGGGAGACCCAGTACTTC. It yields the protein CSVGWRETQYF.

This clone was counted only a few times. The rearrangement uses TRBV30 and TRBJ2-7; D may be TRBD2 (5 bases). CDR3 length: 12 amino acids. In germline, CDR1 is GTSNPN, CDR2 SVGIG (reference sequence). V lost 2 bases, J lost 7 bases, and 12 bases lay in between. CDR3 amino acids: CAWSRGSGEQYF. The CDR3, as DNA: TGTGCCTGGAGTAGAGGGTCTGGAGAGCAGTACTTC. Variable domain in full (rest from reference TRBV30 and TRBJ2-7): SQTIHQWPATLVQPVGSPLSLECTVEGTSNPNLYWYRQAAGRGLQLLFYSVGIGQISSEVPQNLSASRPQDRQFILSSKKLLLSDSGFYLCAWSRGSGEQYFGPGTRLTVT.

The V gene is TRBV11-2, the J gene TRBJ2-3; no definite D call. CDR3 length: 13 residues. The V gene's germline CDR1 is SGHAT and CDR2 FQNNGV. V shed 1 base and J shed 11 bases, with 13 bases lying between them. CDR3 DNA: TGTGCCAGCAGCTTAGCTGTTGAGCCTAAGCAGTATTTT. Its protein product is CASSLAVEPKQYF.

This clone has just a few counts. The chain joins TRBV12-3 or TRBV12-4 to TRBJ1-1; the match to TRBD1 covers 7 bases. The CDR3 totals 13 residues. With 3 bases clipped from V and 4 bases from J, the junction kept 2 bases outside the gene matches. CDR3 amino acids: CASSFEGATEAFF. CDR3 nucleotides: TGTGCCAGCAGTTTTGAGGGGGCCACTGAAGCTTTCTTT.

This clone was seen a few times. This chain links TRBV9 with TRBJ2-1; 11 bases are a match to TRBD1. The germline V gene encodes CDR1 SGDLS and CDR2 YYNGEE. Trimming took 4 bases from V and 2 from J; bases not matched to a gene: 5. The CDR3 covers 16 residues. CDR3 region: CASSPQGQGAYNEQFF. The CDR3 region has the DNA TGTGCCAGCAGCCCCCAGGGACAGGGGGCCTACAATGAGCAGTTCTTC.

The CDR3 loop reads CASSPYAGGNVNTQYF. CDR3 nucleotides: TGTGCCAGCAGCCCTTACGCGGGGGGGAACGTAAATACGCAGTATTTT. V usage is TRBV7-6 and J usage is TRBJ2-3, with 9 bases matching TRBD2. The CDR3 extends over 16 amino acids. V shed 5 bases, J shed 7 bases, and the junction held 13 bases outside the gene matches. CDR1 and CDR2 (germline): SGHVS, FNYEAQ.

V usage is TRBV23-1 and J usage is TRBJ2-7; D is uncertain. TRBV23-1 is designated an ORF whose function remains uncertain. The CDR3 is 15 amino acids. The ends were cut back, 0 bases at V and 1 base at J, with 10 bases in the middle. CDR3 amino acids: CASSQSGTASYEQYF. The DNA for the CDR3 is TGCGCCAGCAGTCAATCTGGCACCGCTTCCTACGAGCAGTACTTC.

The chain uses TRBV12-3 or TRBV12-4 and TRBJ2-3; D is ambiguous. Trimming left V 2 bases short and J 1 base short, with 4 bases between. There are 13 residues in the CDR3. The CDR3 DNA reads TGTGCCAGCAGTTTACAGGGCACAGATACGCAGTATTTT. It yields the protein CASSLQGTDTQYF.

This rearrangement joins TRBV30 to TRBJ2-1; 8 bases line up with TRBD1. CDR1 and CDR2 from the germline V gene are GTSNPN and SVGIG (reference sequence). The V and J ends lost 2 bases and 7 bases, in that order; junction bases with no gene match: 10. This CDR3 spans 15 amino acids. The CDR3 here is CAWSSGDRGWNEQFF. CDR3 DNA sequence: TGTGCCTGGAGTTCCGGTGACAGGGGATGGAATGAGCAGTTCTTC.

The DNA for the CDR3 is TGCAGTGCCAACAGGGGTCGAGCTTTCTTT. Translated, it gives CSANRGRAFF. The rearrangement uses TRBV20-1 and TRBJ1-1; 7 positions agree with TRBD1. CDR1 and CDR2 from the germline V gene are DFQATT and SNEGSKA (reference sequence). The CDR3 is 10 residues long. Losses at the gene ends were 6 bases for V and 10 bases for J; bases not matched to a gene: 5.

This clone was observed once. The V gene is TRBV5-5, the J gene TRBJ2-5; D gene unclear. Germline CDR1 is SGHKS and CDR2 is YYEKEE (reference sequence). The length of the CDR3 is 16 residues. Trimming left V 1 base short and J 0 bases short, with 13 bases between. In DNA, the CDR3 is TGTGCCAGCAGCTTGATTTCCGGAGAACACCAAGAGACCCAGTACTTC. Its translation is CASSLISGEHQETQYF.